These T cell receptor beta chains were read from a single sample in a study of sequential checkpoint blockade in melanoma. The data were produced by immunoSEQ multiplex PCR, yet TCRdb's version contains in-frame clones alone and is incomplete. The table lists 2,000 or so clones, 15% to 20% of them singletons. This material consisted of tumor tissue (inferred from file names), taken from a patient given nivolumab and ipilimumab in sequence. The receptor source for this set is a human donor with melanoma. Each CDR3 is given with its conserved first and last residue. Each record gives: V gene, D gene, J gene, clone size, CDR3 protein, CDR3 DNA. D genes are given only for firm matches. The size field is filled for only some rows; it gives once, few, many or a size class.

>TRBV6-8|.|TRBJ2-1|.
CASTTQASSYNEQFF
TGTGCCAGCACTACACAGGCGAGCTCCTACAATGAGCAGTTCTTC
>TRBV28|.|TRBJ2-7|few
CASSVSRTKGSYEQYF
TGTGCCAGCAGTGTCTCCAGAACAAAAGGATCTTACGAGCAGTACTTC
>TRBV18|.|TRBJ1-5|.
CASSPLGVERQPQHF
TGTGCCAGCTCACCATTGGGGGTGGAGCGGCAGCCCCAGCATTTT
>TRBV6-8|TRBD2|TRBJ2-5|medium-sized
CASSYTSSGEETQYF
TGTGCCAGCAGTTACACGTCTAGCGGAGAAGAGACCCAGTACTTC
>TRBV11-3|.|TRBJ2-7|few
CASSSRDNSYEQYF
TGTGCCAGCAGCTCCCGGGACAACTCCTACGAGCAGTACTTC
>TRBV6-8|.|TRBJ1-1|many
CASRRKGGMNTEAFF
TGTGCCAGCAGGCGAAAGGGGGGTATGAACACTGAAGCTTTCTTT
>TRBV11-3|.|TRBJ2-5|many
CASSSASTGFQETQYF
TGTGCCAGCAGCTCCGCCAGTACGGGGTTCCAAGAGACCCAGTACTTC
>TRBV29-1|.|TRBJ2-7|.
CSVEVQVRGEQYF
TGCAGCGTTGAAGTCCAGGTCAGGGGAGAGCAGTACTTC
>TRBV6-8|.|TRBJ2-3|medium-sized
CASSSSGPYTDTQYF
.
>TRBV30|TRBD1|TRBJ1-1|.
CAWMEGATGMNTEAFF
TGTGCCTGGATGGAGGGGGCGACAGGAATGAACACTGAAGCTTTCTTT
>TRBV25-1|.|TRBJ1-2|few
CASSDKATGFYGYTF
TGTGCCAGCAGTGATAAGGCAACAGGGTTCTATGGCTACACCTTC
>TRBV5-1|TRBD2|TRBJ2-1|.
CASSGGGGRNEQFF
TGCGCCAGCAGCGGAGGCGGCGGGAGGAATGAGCAGTTCTTC
>TRBV18|TRBD1|TRBJ1-2|once
CASSQAGGDGYTF
TGTGCCAGCTCACAAGCAGGGGGCGACGGCTACACCTTC
>TRBV11-3|TRBD2|TRBJ2-1|few
CASSQGFGAGGPHEQFF
TGTGCCAGCAGCCAAGGTTTCGGGGCGGGGGGGCCCCATGAGCAGTTCTTC
>TRBV19|.|TRBJ2-1|.
CASNEPSGYEQFF
TGTGCCAGCAATGAACCCTCGGGGTATGAGCAGTTCTTC
>TRBV18|.|TRBJ2-3|few
CASSPEANTDTQYF
TGTGCCAGCTCACCTGAAGCCAACACAGATACGCAGTATTTT
>TRBV11-3|.|TRBJ1-4|few
CASSLKSRWGGEKLFF
TGTGCCAGCAGCCTAAAAAGCAGGTGGGGTGGTGAAAAACTGTTTTTT
>TRBV19|TRBD2|TRBJ2-7|few
CASSSTSGELSYEQYF
TGTGCCAGTAGTAGTACTAGCGGGGAATTGTCGTACGAGCAGTACTTC
>TRBV6-7|TRBD2|TRBJ2-1|few
CASTWTVVAGGNEQFF
TGTGCCAGCACCTGGACGGTGGTAGCGGGAGGAAATGAGCAGTTCTTC
>TRBV11-3|.|TRBJ2-7|.
CASSPGAGVPYEQYF
TGTGCCAGCAGCCCGGGGGCGGGGGTTCCCTACGAGCAGTACTTC
>TRBV19|TRBD2|TRBJ2-3|few
CATRTSGLADTQYF
TGTGCCACCAGGACTAGCGGTCTCGCAGATACGCAGTATTTT